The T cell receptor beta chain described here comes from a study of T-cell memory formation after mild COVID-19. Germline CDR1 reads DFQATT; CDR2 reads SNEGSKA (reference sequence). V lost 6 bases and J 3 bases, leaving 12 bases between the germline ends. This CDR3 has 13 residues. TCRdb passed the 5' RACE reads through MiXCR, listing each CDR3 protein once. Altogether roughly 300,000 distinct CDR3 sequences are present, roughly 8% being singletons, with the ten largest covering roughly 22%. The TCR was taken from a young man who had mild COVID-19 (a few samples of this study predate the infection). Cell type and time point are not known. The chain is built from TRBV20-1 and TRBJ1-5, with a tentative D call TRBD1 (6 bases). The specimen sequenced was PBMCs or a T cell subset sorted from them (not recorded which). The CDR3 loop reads CSARRDNNQPQHF. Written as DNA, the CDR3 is TGCAGTGCCAGACGGGACAACAATCAGCCCCAGCATTTT.